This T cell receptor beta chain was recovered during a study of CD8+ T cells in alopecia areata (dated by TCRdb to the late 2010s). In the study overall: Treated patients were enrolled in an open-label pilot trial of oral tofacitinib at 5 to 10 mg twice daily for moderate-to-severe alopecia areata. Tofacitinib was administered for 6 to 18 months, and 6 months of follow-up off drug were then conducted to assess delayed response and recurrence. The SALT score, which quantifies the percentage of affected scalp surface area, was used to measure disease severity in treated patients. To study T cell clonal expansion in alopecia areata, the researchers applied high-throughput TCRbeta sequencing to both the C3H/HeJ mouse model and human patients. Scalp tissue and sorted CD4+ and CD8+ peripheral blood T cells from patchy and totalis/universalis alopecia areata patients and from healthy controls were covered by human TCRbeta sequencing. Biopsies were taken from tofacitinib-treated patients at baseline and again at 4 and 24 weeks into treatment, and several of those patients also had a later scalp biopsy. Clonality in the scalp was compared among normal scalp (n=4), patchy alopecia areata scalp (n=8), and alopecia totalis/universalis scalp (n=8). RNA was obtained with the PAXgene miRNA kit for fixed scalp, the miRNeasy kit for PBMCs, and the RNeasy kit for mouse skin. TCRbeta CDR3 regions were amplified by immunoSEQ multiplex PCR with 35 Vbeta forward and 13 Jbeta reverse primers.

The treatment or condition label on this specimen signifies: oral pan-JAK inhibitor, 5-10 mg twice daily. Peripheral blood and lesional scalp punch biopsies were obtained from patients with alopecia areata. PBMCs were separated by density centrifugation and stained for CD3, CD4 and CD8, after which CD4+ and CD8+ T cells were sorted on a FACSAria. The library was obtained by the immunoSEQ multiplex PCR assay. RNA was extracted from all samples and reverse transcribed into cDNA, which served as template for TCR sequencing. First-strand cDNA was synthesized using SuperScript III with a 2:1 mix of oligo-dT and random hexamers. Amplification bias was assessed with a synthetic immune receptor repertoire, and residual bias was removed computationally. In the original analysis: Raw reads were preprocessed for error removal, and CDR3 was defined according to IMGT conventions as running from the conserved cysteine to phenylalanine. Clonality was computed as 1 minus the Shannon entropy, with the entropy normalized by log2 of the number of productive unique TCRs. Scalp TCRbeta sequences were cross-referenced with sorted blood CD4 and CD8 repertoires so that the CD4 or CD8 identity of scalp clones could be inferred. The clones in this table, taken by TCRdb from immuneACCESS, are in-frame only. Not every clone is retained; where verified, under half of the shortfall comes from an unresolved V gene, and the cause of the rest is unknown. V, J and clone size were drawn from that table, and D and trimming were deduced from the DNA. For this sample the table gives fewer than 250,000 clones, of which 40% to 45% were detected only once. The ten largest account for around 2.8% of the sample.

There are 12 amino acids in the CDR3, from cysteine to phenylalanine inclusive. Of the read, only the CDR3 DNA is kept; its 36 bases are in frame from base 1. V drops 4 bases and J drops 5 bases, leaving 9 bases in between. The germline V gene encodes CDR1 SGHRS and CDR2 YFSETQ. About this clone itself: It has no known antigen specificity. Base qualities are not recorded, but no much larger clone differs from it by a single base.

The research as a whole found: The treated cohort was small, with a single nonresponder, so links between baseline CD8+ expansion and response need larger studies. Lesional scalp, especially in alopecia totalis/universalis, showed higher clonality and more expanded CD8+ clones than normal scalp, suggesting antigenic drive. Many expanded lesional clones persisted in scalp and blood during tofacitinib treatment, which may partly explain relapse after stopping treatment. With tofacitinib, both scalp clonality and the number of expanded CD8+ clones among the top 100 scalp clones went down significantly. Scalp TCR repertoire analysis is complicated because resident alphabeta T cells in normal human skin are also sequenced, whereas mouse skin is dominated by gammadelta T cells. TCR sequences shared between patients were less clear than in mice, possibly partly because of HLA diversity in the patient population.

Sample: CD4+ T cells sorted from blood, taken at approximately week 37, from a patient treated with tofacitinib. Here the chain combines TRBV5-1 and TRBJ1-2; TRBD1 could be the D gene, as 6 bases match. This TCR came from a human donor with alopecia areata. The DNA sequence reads TGCGCCAGCAGCCAAGGACAGTATGGCTACACCTTC. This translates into CASSQGQYGYTF.